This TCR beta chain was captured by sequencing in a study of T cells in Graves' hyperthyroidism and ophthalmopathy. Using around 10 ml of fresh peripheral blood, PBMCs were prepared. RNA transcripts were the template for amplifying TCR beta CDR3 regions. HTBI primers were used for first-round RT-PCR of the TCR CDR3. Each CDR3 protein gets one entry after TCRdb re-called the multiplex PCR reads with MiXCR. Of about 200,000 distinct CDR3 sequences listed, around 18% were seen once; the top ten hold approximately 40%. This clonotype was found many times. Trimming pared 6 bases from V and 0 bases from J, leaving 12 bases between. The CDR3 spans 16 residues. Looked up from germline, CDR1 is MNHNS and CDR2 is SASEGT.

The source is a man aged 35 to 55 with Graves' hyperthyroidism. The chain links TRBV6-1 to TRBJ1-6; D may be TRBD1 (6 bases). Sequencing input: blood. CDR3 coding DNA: TGTGCCAGCAGACAAACAGGGAGCTCCTATAATTCACCCCTCCACTTT. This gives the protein CASRQTGSSYNSPLHF.